This section outlines one TCR beta chain sequence together with its context. Its antigen is unidentified. Clones were sequenced by immunoSEQ multiplex PCR, and TCRdb holds only the in-frame ones, with some missing. The data hold under 60,000 clones, with about three quarters observed a single time. The data stem from a study of PD-1 blockade in classical Hodgkin lymphoma. Study findings and constraints: Patients starting nivolumab under 1 year after ASCT were excluded. Complete responders started with a diversity level that resembled newly diagnosed patients at baseline.

Every patient had relapsed following autologous stem cell transplantation, and cohorts differed in brentuximab vedotin exposure. Best responses included complete response and partial response; otherwise, the best response was progressive disease. V gave up 3 bases and J gave up 2 bases, with 5 bases separating them. This CDR3 is built from 12 residues. From germline, CDR1 is SNHLY and CDR2 FYNNEI. The specimen comprised peripheral blood mononuclear cells (PBMCs), sampled at baseline. This receptor was obtained from a human donor with classical Hodgkin lymphoma. This chain connects TRBV2 to TRBJ2-7; no reliable D call. CDR3 in DNA: TGTGCCAGCAGTGACGACCCCTACGAGCAGTACTTC. The encoded protein is CASSDDPYEQYF.